The 8 T cell receptor beta chains reported below all come from one sample, sequenced in a study of blood T cell repertoires in COVID-19. TCRdb's copy holds only in-frame clones and misses some; the assay was immunoSEQ multiplex PCR. This table has roughly 450,000 clones, 90% appearing once. The specimen was PBMCs or T cells enriched from blood (not recorded which). The receptors were sampled from a man aged 18 to 35 who had recovered from COVID-19.

This chain uses TRBV9 with TRBJ2-3; D might be TRBD2 (7 bases). Germline CDR1 and CDR2: SGDLS and YYNGEE. The CDR3 extends over 13 amino acids. V shed 4 bases and J shed 8 bases, with 14 bases lying between them. CDR3 in DNA: TGTGCCAGCAGCCCAAGAGGGGGGGGTACGCAGTATTTT. It codes for CASSPRGGGTQYF.

The CDR3 DNA follows: TGTGCCTGGAGGGGAAATAGCGGGTACCAAGAGACCCAGTACTTC. As protein: CAWRGNSGYQETQYF. The rearrangement joins TRBV30 to TRBJ2-5; 7 nucleotides line up with TRBD2. With V trimmed by 3 bases and J by 0 bases, 7 bases remained unmatched. CDR1 and CDR2 (germline): GTSNPN, SVGIG (reference sequence). The CDR3 runs 15 residues.

The chain recombines TRBV13 with TRBJ1-1; possible D gene TRBD1, 6 bases. Germline CDR1 reads PRHDT; CDR2 reads FYEKMQ (reference sequence). This CDR3 has 14 amino acids. Trimming pared 3 bases from V and 6 bases from J, leaving 14 bases between. Written as DNA, the CDR3 is TGTGCCAGCAGCTTTGGGGGCCGAAGTGCTGAAGCTTTCTTT. Its protein product is CASSFGGRSAEAFF. Full variable domain (outside the CDR3, taken from reference TRBV13 and TRBJ1-1): AAGVIQSPRHLIKEKRETATLKCYPIPRHDTVYWYQQGPGQDPQFLISFYEKMQSDKGSIPDRFSAQQFSDYHSELNMSSLELGDSALYFCASSFGGRSAEAFFGQGTRLTVV.

This clone was observed a single time. The chain is built from TRBV5-4 and TRBJ1-2; possible D gene TRBD1, 6 bases. The germline CDR1 and CDR2 sequences are SGHNT and YYREEE (reference sequence). The CDR3 loop spans 14 amino acids. V dropped 4 bases and J dropped 8 bases, with 18 bases sitting between them. The CDR3 DNA reads as TGTGCCAGCAGCCCTACAGGGATGGGGTTCGGCTACACCTTC. It translates to CASSPTGMGFGYTF. Based on the CDR3 plus reference TRBV5-4 and TRBJ1-2, the full variable domain is ETGVTQSPTHLIKTRGQQVTLRCSSQSGHNTVSWYQQALGQGPQFIFQYYREEENGRGNFPPRFSGLQFPNYSSELNVNALELDDSALYLCASSPTGMGFGYTFGSGTRLTVV.

The rearrangement links TRBV5-1 to TRBJ2-7, with no clear D. Trimming removed 0 bases from V and 2 bases from J, with 15 bases in between. Germline loops: CDR1 SGHRS, CDR2 YFSETQ. The CDR3 extends over 16 amino acids. CDR3 sequence reads: CASSLAQQPTPYEQYF. The CDR3 DNA reads as TGCGCCAGCAGCTTGGCCCAACAGCCAACCCCCTACGAGCAGTACTTC.

The chain links TRBV5-1 to TRBJ1-2, with D tentatively TRBD1 (6 bases). Trimming shortened V by 4 bases and J by 4 bases, and 17 bases separated the two germline ends. CDR3 length: 15 amino acids. The germline V gene has CDR1 SGHRS and CDR2 YFSETQ. In nucleotides, the CDR3 is TGCGCCAGCAGCCCCGGGACACCAACTTTCTATGGCTACACCTTC. Protein sequence: CASSPGTPTFYGYTF.

The rearrangement links TRBV19 to TRBJ1-2; the D is unclear. Germline loops: CDR1 LNHDA, CDR2 SQIVND (reference sequence). The CDR3 is made up of 16 amino acids. V shed 5 bases and J shed 3 bases, with 19 bases lying between them. CDR3 loop: CASSPSAGRTYYGYTF. DNA for the CDR3: TGTGCCAGTAGTCCCTCCGCGGGCAGGACTTACTATGGCTACACCTTC. The entire variable domain, with the rest obtained from reference TRBV19 and TRBJ1-2, is as follows: DGGITQSPKYLFRKEGQNVTLSCEQNLNHDAMYWYRQDPGQGLRLIYYSQIVNDFQKGDIAEGYSVSREKKESFPLTVTSAQKNPTAFYLCASSPSAGRTYYGYTFGSGTRLTVV.

The chain employs TRBV18 and TRBJ1-1; no definite D call. Trimming removed 3 bases at V and 2 bases at J, with 22 bases between. From germline, CDR1 is KGHSH and CDR2 LQKENI. The CDR3 is 18 amino acids. The CDR3 here is CASSPSFWAALRNTEAFF. The CDR3 bases are TGTGCCAGCTCACCTTCTTTCTGGGCAGCATTAAGAAACACTGAAGCTTTCTTT.